What follows are 17 T cell receptor beta chains derived from one specimen sequenced in a study of beta chain features in type 1 diabetes. Sequencing targeted expressed TCRB transcripts, as all isolated RNA had been reverse transcribed. Generated by immunoSEQ multiplex PCR, the TCRdb table keeps only in-frame clones and is missing some. This table has a few hundred thousand clones, 13% to 15% appearing once. Sequenced material: central memory CD4+ T cells from blood. The origin of the receptors is a man aged 25-45 years in good health.

The chain is built from TRBV2 and TRBJ1-5, with D uncertain. Germline-derived CDR1 and CDR2 are SNHLY and FYNNEI. The CDR3 is 11 amino acids. V lost 6 bases, J lost 5 bases, and 5 bases lay in between. The CDR3 coding sequence is TGTGCCAGCAGGGAGGATCAGCCCCAGCATTTT. Translation: CASREDQPQHF.

This clone was found a few times. J is TRBJ2-1 and V is TRBV11-2; TRBD1 is a possible D gene (5 bases). The CDR3 runs 13 residues. Germline V CDR1 and CDR2: SGHAT, FQNNGV. Trimming removed 7 bases at V and 5 bases at J, with 12 bases between. The CDR3 reads CASIGAVNNEQFF. The CDR3 DNA reads TGTGCCAGCATTGGGGCCGTAAACAATGAGCAGTTCTTC.

There are a few counts of this clone. The J gene is TRBJ2-3, the V gene TRBV25-1; D gene ambiguous. The germline CDR1 and CDR2 sequences are MGHDK and SYGVNS. The V gene lost 4 bases and the J gene lost 2 bases, with 4 bases spanning the gap. This CDR3 has 12 residues. The CDR3: CASSAFTDTQYF. In nucleotides, the CDR3 is TGTGCCAGCAGTGCTTTCACAGATACGCAGTATTTT.

This clone was seen only a few times. This sequence joins TRBV7-9 and TRBJ1-2; weak D call: TRBD1 (5 bases). The V gene lost 6 bases and the J gene lost 8 bases, with 19 bases spanning the gap. CDR3 size: 14 residues. Germline CDR1 is SEHNR and CDR2 is FQNEAQ (reference sequence). The CDR3 nucleotides are TGTGCCAGCAGGGGGGACGGAATAAGCCGGGGCTACACCTTC. Its translation: CASRGDGISRGYTF.

The V gene is TRBV18, the J gene TRBJ2-3, with 11 nucleotides matching TRBD2. This CDR3 has 15 residues. The V and J ends lost 4 bases and 0 bases, in that order; junction bases with no gene match: 0. CDR1 and CDR2 from the germline V gene are KGHSH and LQKENI. CDR3 protein: CASSRTSGSTDTQYF. In nucleotides, the CDR3 is TGTGCCAGCTCACGGACTAGCGGGAGCACAGATACGCAGTATTTT. Together with reference TRBV18 and TRBJ2-3, the CDR3 gives the full variable domain: NAGVMQNPRHLVRRRGQEARLRCSPMKGHSHVYWYRQLPEEGLKFMVYLQKENIIDESGMPKERFSAEFPKEGPSILRIQQVVRGDSAAYFCASSRTSGSTDTQYFGPGTRLTVL.

There are a few counts of this clone. The genes are TRBV6-5 and TRBJ1-2; 10 bases line up with TRBD1. Per the germline V gene, CDR1 is MNHEY and CDR2 is SVGAGI. This CDR3 has 13 amino acids. V gave up 6 bases and J gave up 7 bases; unmatched junction bases: 5. This CDR3 reads CASRGTGESGYTF. The CDR3, as DNA: TGTGCCAGCAGGGGGACAGGGGAGAGTGGCTACACCTTC.

The chain is built from TRBV6-1 and TRBJ1-2, with D perhaps matching TRBD1 (6 bases). The CDR3 length is 15 residues. Germline V CDR1 and CDR2: MNHNS, SASEGT. Trimming shortened V by 2 bases and J by 4 bases, and 14 bases separated the two germline ends. The CDR3: CASSERAGDFYGYTF. For the CDR3, the DNA is TGTGCCAGCAGTGAAAGGGCAGGGGATTTCTATGGCTACACCTTC.

The chain combines TRBV6-5 with TRBJ2-4, with D perhaps TRBD1 (6 bases). Trimming removed 2 bases from V and 3 bases from J, with 14 bases in between. The CDR3 sequence is 16 residues long. CDR1 is MNHEY, CDR2 SVGAGI, per germline. The CDR3 DNA sequence: TGTGCCAGCAGTTACGTGGGGGCTCGGGACAAAAACATTCAGTACTTC. Protein: CASSYVGARDKNIQYF.

J is TRBJ2-1 and V is TRBV9, with D maybe TRBD1 (5 bases). The CDR3 sequence is 17 residues long. Trimming took 0 bases from V and 0 from J, leaving 13 bases between them. Germline CDR1 and CDR2: SGDLS and YYNGEE. The DNA of the CDR3 is TGTGCCAGCAGCGTAGAAGGGGTTGGGTCCTCCTACAATGAGCAGTTCTTC. Its translation is CASSVEGVGSSYNEQFF. The full variable domain, with the rest looked up from reference TRBV9 and TRBJ2-1, is DSGVTQTPKHLITATGQRVTLRCSPRSGDLSVYWYQQSLDQGLQFLIQYYNGEERAKGNILERFSAQQFPDLHSELNLSSLELGDSALYFCASSVEGVGSSYNEQFFGPGTRLTVL.

This clone turned up a few times. J is TRBJ2-7 and V is TRBV6-5; weak D call: TRBD2 (6 bases). Germline V gene sequence: CDR1 MNHEY, CDR2 SVGAGI. V lost 10 bases, J lost 4 bases, and 23 bases lay in between. The CDR3 has 15 amino acids. This CDR3 reads CATKQTRLVGYEQYV. In DNA form, the CDR3 reads TGTGCCACCAAACAGACTAGGCTTGTCGGTTACGAGCAGTACGTC.

This clone came up a few times. The gene calls are TRBV30 and TRBJ1-1; D might be TRBD1 (5 bases). The germline gives CDR1 GTSNPN, CDR2 SVGIG (reference sequence). The germline V and J ends were trimmed by 0 bases and 6 bases, with 17 bases remaining between them. The CDR3 totals 15 residues. CDR3 bases: TGTGCCTGGAGTGTTTGGGGTGGGAGGGACTCTGAAGCTTTCTTT. This gives the protein CAWSVWGGRDSEAFF.

There are a few counts of this clone. The chain uses TRBV9 and TRBJ2-3; D ambiguous. Germline lookup yields CDR1 SGDLS and CDR2 YYNGEE. This CDR3 comprises 12 residues. Trimming took off 3 bases at V and 9 bases at J, with 11 bases between the two ends. The CDR3 protein is CASSAEHGTQYF. CDR3 nucleotide sequence: TGTGCCAGCAGCGCCGAGCACGGGACGCAGTATTTT.

This clone was picked up a small number of times. The same CDR3 can be traced to other DNA sequences in this sample. The chain links TRBV18 to TRBJ1-1; 10 nucleotides align to TRBD1. The CDR3 sequence is 15 residues long. Germline V lookup: CDR1 KGHSH, CDR2 LQKENI. The V and J ends lost 0 bases and 7 bases, in that order; junction bases with no gene match: 5. The CDR3 spells CASSPPGQGNFEAFF. The DNA of the CDR3 is TGTGCCAGCTCACCACCGGGACAGGGGAACTTTGAAGCTTTCTTT.

The chain carries TRBV19 and TRBJ1-2; D ambiguous. The CDR3 length is 13 residues. The ends were cut back, 6 bases at V and 0 bases at J, with 8 bases in the middle. CDR1 is LNHDA, CDR2 SQIVND, per germline (reference sequence). The CDR3 is CASRPSANYGYTF. The DNA for the CDR3 is TGTGCCAGTAGACCGTCAGCTAACTATGGCTACACCTTC.

This clone was seen only a few times. The chain recombines TRBV5-1 with TRBJ2-3, with 8 bases aligning to TRBD1. The CDR3 is 17 residues long. The V segment lost 4 bases and the J segment 3 bases; nucleotides outside the gene matches: 13. Germline values: CDR1 SGHRS, CDR2 YFSETQ. The CDR3 bases are TGCGCCAGCAGCAAAGCCTCGGGACAGGTTAATACAGATACGCAGTATTTT. Translated, it gives CASSKASGQVNTDTQYF.

The rearrangement uses TRBV7-7 and TRBJ2-5; D is undetermined. CDR3 length: 11 residues. Trimming pared 5 bases from V and 4 bases from J, leaving 5 bases between. Germline CDR1 SSHAT, CDR2 FNYEAQ (reference sequence). DNA for the CDR3: TGTGCCAGCAGCAGTGGAGAGACCCAGTACTTC. It is translated as CASSSGETQYF.

This clone has a single count. The chain recombines TRBV7-8 with TRBJ2-4; D gene uncertain. Per the germline V gene, CDR1 is SGHVS and CDR2 is FQNEAQ. V lost 5 bases and J lost 8, with 19 bases in between. The CDR3 length is 15 residues. This chain's CDR3 is CASSPTSDNSYIQYF. The CDR3 nucleotides are TGTGCCAGCAGCCCGACTTCGGATAACAGTTACATTCAGTACTTC.